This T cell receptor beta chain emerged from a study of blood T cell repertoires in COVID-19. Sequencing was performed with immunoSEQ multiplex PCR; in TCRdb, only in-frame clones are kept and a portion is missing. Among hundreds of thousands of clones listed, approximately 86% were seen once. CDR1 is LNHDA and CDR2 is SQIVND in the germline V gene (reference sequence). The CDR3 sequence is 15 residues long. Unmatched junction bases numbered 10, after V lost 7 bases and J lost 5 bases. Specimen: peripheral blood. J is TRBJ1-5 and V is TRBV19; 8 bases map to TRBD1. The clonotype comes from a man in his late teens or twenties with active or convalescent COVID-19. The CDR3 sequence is CASTIGAGGHQPQHF. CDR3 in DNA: TGTGCCAGTACAATAGGGGCAGGGGGCCATCAGCCCCAGCATTTT. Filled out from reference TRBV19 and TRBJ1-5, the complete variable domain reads DGGITQSPKYLFRKEGQNVTLSCEQNLNHDAMYWYRQDPGQGLRLIYYSQIVNDFQKGDIAEGYSVSREKKESFPLTVTSAQKNPTAFYLCASTIGAGGHQPQHFGDGTRLSIL.